This TCR beta chain was captured by sequencing in a study of shared clonotypes between healthy human individuals. For the study at large: A couple of female and three male donors aged 18 to 49 were enrolled.

Naive CD8 cells lacked CD45RO and underwent positive selection for CCR7, leaving out terminally differentiated effector memory CD45RA+ cells. Germline V lookup: CDR1 SQVTM, CDR2 ANQGSEA. Trimming removed 5 bases from V and 2 bases from J, with 11 bases in between. The CDR3 runs 13 residues. General study results and limits: Incompleteness in sorted-subset sequencing, despite large depth, was shown by rarefaction. Several donors shared about 4.5% of their naive CD4 clonotypes.

As for this clone: Its antigen remains unidentified.

TCRdb keeps only in-frame clones here, not all; method: immunoSEQ multiplex PCR. The data contain around 650,000 clones, about 96% of them singletons. The sample taken for sequencing was naive CD8+ T cells sorted from blood. The clonotype was recovered from a woman aged 25 to 39 in good health. The chain is built from TRBV29-1 and TRBJ2-3; D is perhaps TRBD1 or TRBD2 (5 bases each). CDR3 sequence reads: CSVHQGATDTQYF. The CDR3 DNA reads as TGCAGCGTTCATCAGGGAGCCACAGATACGCAGTATTTT.